The subject of this entry is one T cell receptor (beta chain). Its antigen is unknown. Base quality data are lacking; no much larger clone is found one base away. The time point label of this sample denotes: about 28 days (+/-7) after the second vaccine dose. AZD1222 recipients with second doses at about 4 weeks or about 12 weeks were pooled, because spike-specific TCR depth and breadth did not differ between schedules. Vaccinee samples came from UK trials COV001 and COV002, including a single-blind randomized controlled phase 2/3 trial of AZD1222 (ChAdOx1 nCoV-19) in healthy adults. For TCRbeta chain sequencing, PBMC samples from trial participants were taken at day 0 and at day 28 after the second dose. The data originate from a study of T cell responses to AZD1222 COVID-19 vaccine listed by TCRdb under 2021. Broadly, across the study: A total of more than 230 trial participants underwent TCR sequencing, of whom roughly 210 had received two doses of AZD1222 and about 25 had received two doses of the MenACWY control vaccine. Trial participants were enrolled into age subgroups of 18-55, 56-69 and 70-plus years, which contained around 150, 28 and 57 TCR-sequenced participants, respectively. What the research found in general, with its limitations: The 56-69-year group was small, and its depth increase did not reach significance, likely because of low power. Reportedly, close to half of the unique spike-specific TCRs recognized epitopes lying outside the regions that are mutated in the B.1.351 and B.1.1.7 variants. Vaccine-associated CD4 TCRs spanned the whole spike protein, with dominant responses in regions 160-218 and 743-854. Only five to seven AZD1222 recipients were SARS-CoV-2 seropositive at baseline, limiting conclusions about previously exposed vaccinees. A significant rise in spike-specific TCR breadth and depth was observed after two AZD1222 doses relative to day 0 and relative to MenACWY recipients. Participants were mostly white British and included more females than males, and it was suggested by the authors that clonal diversity may have been underestimated. Because no day 14 peak-response samples were available, the repertoires could be characterized only after the peak T cell response.

The CDR3 regions of human TCRbeta chains were analyzed by immunosequencing. Regarding the original processing steps: TCRs in the repertoires were compared against a reference library of SARS-CoV-2-specific TCRs that had been generated with the MIRA antigen-specificity platform. Breadth meant the fraction of unique TCRs that were SARS-CoV-2-associated, whereas depth meant the fraction of total T cells that were SARS-CoV-2-associated. Using the MIRA data, every spike-specific TCR was mapped to the spike region that the TCR reacted to and assigned to either a CD4 or a CD8 class. Log10-transformed breadth and depth values were compared by one-way ANOVA with Sidak's multiple comparisons tests. TCRdb's version of the immuneACCESS table is confined to in-frame rearrangements and falls short of the full clone set. An unresolved V gene accounts for under half of the shortfall where checked; the remainder is of unknown origin. V, J and clone size are taken as reported in that table, and D and trimming were inferred from the DNA itself. The sample table shows 110,000 or so clones, and approximately 89% are seen once. The ten largest clones represent roughly 4.4% of the sample.

The CDR3 covers 15 residues, taking in both the cysteine and the phenylalanine. Only the CDR3 portion is preserved as DNA: 45 bases, with reading frame beginning at the first base. Trimming costs V 6 bases and J 2 bases, and their ends lie 17 bases apart. From a lookup of the germline V gene (reference sequence), CDR1 and CDR2 are LNHNV and YYDKDF. The source of this sequence is an adult who received the AZD1222 COVID-19 vaccine. The input for sequencing was peripheral blood, taken 28 days after the second AZD1222 dose. The chain employs TRBV15 and TRBJ2-7, and perhaps TRBD2 as D gene, on 6 matching bases. The CDR3 reads CATSLGASVPYEQYF. The DNA sequence is TGTGCCACCAGTCTCGGGGCTAGCGTTCCCTACGAGCAGTACTTC.